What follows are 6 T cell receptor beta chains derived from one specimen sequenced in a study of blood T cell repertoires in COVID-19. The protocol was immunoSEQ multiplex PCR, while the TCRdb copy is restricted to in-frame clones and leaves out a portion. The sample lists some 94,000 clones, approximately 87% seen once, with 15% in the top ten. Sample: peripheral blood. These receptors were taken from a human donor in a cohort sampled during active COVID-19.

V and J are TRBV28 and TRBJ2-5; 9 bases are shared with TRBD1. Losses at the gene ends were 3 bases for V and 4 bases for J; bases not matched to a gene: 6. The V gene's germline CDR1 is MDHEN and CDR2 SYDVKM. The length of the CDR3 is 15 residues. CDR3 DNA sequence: TGTGCCAGCAGTTTTTCAGGACAGGGGATAGAGACCCAGTACTTC. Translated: CASSFSGQGIETQYF. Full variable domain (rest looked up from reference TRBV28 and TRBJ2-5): DVKVTQSSRYLVKRTGEKVFLECVQDMDHENMFWYRQDPGLGLRLIYFSYDVKMKEKGDIPEGYSVSREKKERFSLILESASTNQTSMYLCASSFSGQGIETQYFGPGTRLLVL.

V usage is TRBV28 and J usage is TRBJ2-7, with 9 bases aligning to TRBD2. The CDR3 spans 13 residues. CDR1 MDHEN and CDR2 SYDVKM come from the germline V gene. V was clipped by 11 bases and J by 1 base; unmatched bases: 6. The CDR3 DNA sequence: TGTGCCCTGGGTAGCGGGGGTTCCTACGAGCAGTACTTC. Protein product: CALGSGGSYEQYF.

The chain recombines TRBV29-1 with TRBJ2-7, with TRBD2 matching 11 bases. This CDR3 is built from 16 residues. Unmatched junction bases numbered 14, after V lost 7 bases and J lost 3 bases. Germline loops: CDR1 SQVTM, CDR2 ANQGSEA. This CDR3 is CSAQGVSGRANYEQYF. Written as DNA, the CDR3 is TGCAGCGCCCAAGGGGTTAGCGGGAGGGCCAACTACGAGCAGTACTTC.

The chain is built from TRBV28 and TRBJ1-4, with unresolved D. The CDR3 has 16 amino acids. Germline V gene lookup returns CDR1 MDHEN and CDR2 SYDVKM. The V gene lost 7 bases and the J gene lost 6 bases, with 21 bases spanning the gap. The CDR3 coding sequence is TGTGCCAGCACCGTGGGAGGAGTGGAGGGTGATGAAAAACTGTTTTTT. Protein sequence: CASTVGGVEGDEKLFF. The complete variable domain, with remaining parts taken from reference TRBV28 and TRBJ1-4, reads DVKVTQSSRYLVKRTGEKVFLECVQDMDHENMFWYRQDPGLGLRLIYFSYDVKMKEKGDIPEGYSVSREKKERFSLILESASTNQTSMYLCASTVGGVEGDEKLFFGSGTQLSVL.

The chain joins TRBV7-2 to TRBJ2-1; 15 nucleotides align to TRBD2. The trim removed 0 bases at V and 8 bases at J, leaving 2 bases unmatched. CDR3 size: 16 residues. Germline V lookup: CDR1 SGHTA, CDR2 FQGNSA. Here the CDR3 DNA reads TGTGCCAGCAGCTTAGCAGGACTAGCGGGAGGGCATGAGCAGTTCTTC. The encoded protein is CASSLAGLAGGHEQFF.

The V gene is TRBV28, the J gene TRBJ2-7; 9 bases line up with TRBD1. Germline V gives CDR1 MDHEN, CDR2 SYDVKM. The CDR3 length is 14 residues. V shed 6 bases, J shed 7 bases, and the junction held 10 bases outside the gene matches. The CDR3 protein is CASREPGQGEEQYF. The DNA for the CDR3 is TGTGCCAGCAGGGAACCGGGACAGGGAGAAGAGCAGTACTTC.